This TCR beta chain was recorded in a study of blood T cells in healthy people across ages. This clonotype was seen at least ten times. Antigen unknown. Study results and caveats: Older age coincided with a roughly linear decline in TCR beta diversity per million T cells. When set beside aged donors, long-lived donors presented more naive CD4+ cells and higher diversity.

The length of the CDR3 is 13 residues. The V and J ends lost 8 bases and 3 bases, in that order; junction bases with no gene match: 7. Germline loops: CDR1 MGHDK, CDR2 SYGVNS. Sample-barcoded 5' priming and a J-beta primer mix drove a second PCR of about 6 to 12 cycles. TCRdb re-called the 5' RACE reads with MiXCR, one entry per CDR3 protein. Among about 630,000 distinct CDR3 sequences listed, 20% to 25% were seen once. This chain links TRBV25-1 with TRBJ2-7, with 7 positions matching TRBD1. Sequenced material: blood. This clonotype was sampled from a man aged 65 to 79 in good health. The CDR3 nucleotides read TGTGCCAGCGGGAGATGGGACAGCTACGAGCAGTACTTC. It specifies CASGRWDSYEQYF.